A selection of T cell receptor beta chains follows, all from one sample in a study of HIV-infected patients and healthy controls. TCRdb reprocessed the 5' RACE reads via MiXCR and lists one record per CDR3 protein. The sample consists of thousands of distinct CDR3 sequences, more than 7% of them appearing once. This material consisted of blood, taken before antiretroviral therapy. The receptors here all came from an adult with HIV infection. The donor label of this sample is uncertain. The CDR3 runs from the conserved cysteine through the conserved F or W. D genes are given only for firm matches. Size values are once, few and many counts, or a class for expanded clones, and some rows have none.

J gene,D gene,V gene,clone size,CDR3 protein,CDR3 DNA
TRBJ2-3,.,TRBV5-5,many,CASSLGGVSTDTQYF,TGTGCCAGCAGCTTGGGGGGAGTTTCCACAGATACGCAGTATTTT
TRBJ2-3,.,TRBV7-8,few,CASSYFGGPRDTQYF,TGTGCCAGCAGCTACTTCGGGGGCCCCCGAGATACGCAGTATTTT
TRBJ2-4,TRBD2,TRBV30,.,CAWSDSGRALTKNIQYF,TGTGCCTGGAGTGATAGCGGGAGGGCCTTGACCAAAAACATTCAGTACTTC
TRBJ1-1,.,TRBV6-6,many,CASSYSTQGDTEAFF,TGTGCCAGCAGTTACTCGACACAGGGTGACACTGAAGCTTTCTTT
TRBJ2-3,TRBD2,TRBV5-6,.,CASSSGLAGGGQYF,TGTGCCAGCAGCTCGGGACTAGCGGGAGGGGGGCAGTATTTT
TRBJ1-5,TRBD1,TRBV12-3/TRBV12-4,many,CASSPGQGLQPQHF,TGTGCCAGCAGCCCAGGACAGGGGCTTCAGCCCCAGCATTTT
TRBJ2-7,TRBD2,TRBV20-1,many,CSATTSGGAEYEQYF,TGCAGTGCGACGACTAGCGGGGGGGCCGAGTACGAGCAGTACTTC
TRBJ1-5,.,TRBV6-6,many,CASVGDNNQPQHF,TGTGCCAGCGTAGGGGACAACAATCAGCCCCAGCATTTT
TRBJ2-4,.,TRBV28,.,CARETGSVDKNIQYF,TGTGCCAGGGAAACAGGTTCGGTAGACAAAAACATTCAGTACTTC
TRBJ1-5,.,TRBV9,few,CASSGAGIDQPQHF,TGTGCCAGCAGTGGGGCAGGGATAGATCAGCCCCAGCATTTT
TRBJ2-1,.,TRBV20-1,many,CSAGASSYNEQFF,TGCAGTGCGGGCGCAAGCTCTTACAATGAGCAGTTCTTC